This T cell receptor beta chain stems from a study of shared clonotypes between healthy human individuals. Sequenced by immunoSEQ multiplex PCR; TCRdb stores in-frame clones only, minus some. The profile shows over 2 million clones, 95% of them singletons. The germline V and J ends were trimmed by 0 bases and 6 bases, with 4 bases remaining between them. Germline V gives CDR1 SGHNT, CDR2 YYREEE (reference sequence). The CDR3 loop spans 12 amino acids. A note on this clone: This same CDR3 is encoded by further DNA sequences in the sample.

Sequenced: naive CD4+ T cells sorted from blood. Subset here: CD45RA+ positively selected. The V gene is TRBV5-4, the J gene TRBJ1-5; D is unclear. The clonotype comes from a man in his late teens or twenties in good health. CDR3 DNA sequence: TGTGCCAGCAGCTTGGTAGGTCAGCCCCAGCATTTT. Translated: CASSLVGQPQHF.